These T cell receptor beta chains were read from a single sample in a study of PD-L1 blockade in urothelial cancer. Profiling relied on immunoSEQ multiplex PCR, and the TCRdb table lists in-frame clones only, not all of them. The table records approximately 100,000 clones, roughly 88% of them present only once. This material consisted of PBMCs, taken around atezolizumab (anti-PD-L1) treatment. The receptor source for this set is a man in his forties or fifties with urothelial cancer. Both conserved end residues are part of each CDR3. A D gene is named only where the DNA matches it firmly. The listing skips clone size in some rows; elsewhere it reads once, few, many or a size class.

V,D,size,J,CDR3,DNA
TRBV18,-,-,TRBJ1-1,CASSPVGADTEAFF,TGTGCCAGCTCACCAGTGGGGGCAGACACTGAAGCTTTCTTT
TRBV5-4,TRBD2,-,TRBJ2-5,CASSLTSGRQETQYF,TGTGCCAGCAGCCTTACCAGCGGGAGGCAGGAGACCCAGTACTTC
TRBV5-1,-,few,TRBJ1-1,CASSLDGSYTEAFF,TGCGCCAGCAGCTTGGATGGCAGTTACACTGAAGCTTTCTTT
TRBV7-9,TRBD2,-,TRBJ2-1,CASSRLADTYREQFF,TGTGCCAGCAGTCGACTAGCGGATACATATCGTGAGCAGTTCTTC
TRBV5-4,TRBD1,-,TRBJ2-3,CASRPQGRTTDTQYF,TGTGCCAGCAGGCCACAGGGGCGGACCACAGATACGCAGTATTTT
TRBV28,-,-,TRBJ1-3,CASSLSRALSGNTIYF,TGTGCCAGCAGTTTAAGCAGGGCCCTCTCTGGAAACACCATATATTTT
TRBV5-1,TRBD2,-,TRBJ2-7,CASSILAGGAYEQYF,TGCGCCAGCAGCATACTAGCGGGTGGGGCCTACGAGCAGTACTTC
TRBV9,TRBD2,-,TRBJ2-7,CASSTSGSLTYEQYF,TGTGCCAGCAGCACTAGCGGGAGCCTTACCTACGAGCAGTACTTC
TRBV2,TRBD2,-,TRBJ2-1,CASSESHSGSLNEQFF,TGTGCCAGCAGTGAGAGTCATAGCGGGAGCCTCAATGAGCAGTTCTTC
TRBV6-5,TRBD2,-,TRBJ2-1,CASWASGRVGEQFF,TGTGCCAGCTGGGCTAGCGGGAGGGTCGGGGAGCAGTTCTTC
TRBV29-1,-,-,TRBJ2-3,CSGRRGSNTDTQYF,TGCAGCGGGAGGCGGGGCAGTAACACAGATACGCAGTATTTT
TRBV10-1,TRBD2,few,TRBJ2-7,CASTQSGRGIYEQYF,TGCGCCAGCACTCAAAGCGGGAGGGGAATATACGAGCAGTACTTC
TRBV13,TRBD2,-,TRBJ2-1,CASSLGLTSGDYNEQFF,TGTGCCAGCAGCTTAGGACTCACTAGCGGGGATTACAATGAGCAGTTCTTC
TRBV10-1,TRBD1,-,TRBJ1-1,CASSEYQGAKTEAFF,TGCGCCAGCAGTGAGTACCAGGGGGCTAAAACTGAAGCTTTCTTT
TRBV4-2,TRBD2,-,TRBJ2-3,CASSPRTSGRARTDTQYF,TGTGCCAGCAGCCCTCGGACTAGCGGGAGGGCCCGGACAGATACGCAGTATTTT
TRBV7-8,-,-,TRBJ1-4,CASSLEWTMTYNEKLFF,TGTGCCAGCAGCTTAGAATGGACAATGACGTATAATGAAAAACTGTTTTTT
TRBV30,TRBD1,-,TRBJ2-6,CAWKRDRASTGANVLTF,TGTGCCTGGAAGCGTGACAGGGCTTCCACTGGGGCCAACGTCCTGACTTTC
TRBV7-2,-,-,TRBJ1-2,CASSLVGGLGYGYTF,TGTGCCAGCAGCTTAGTAGGGGGATTAGGCTATGGCTACACCTTC
TRBV7-2,-,-,TRBJ2-7,CASSLVVGGAYEQYF,TGTGCCAGCAGCTTAGTTGTTGGCGGCGCCTACGAGCAGTACTTC
TRBV4-2,-,once,TRBJ2-7,CASSQDLARGPYEQYF,TGTGCCAGCAGCCAAGACCTCGCCCGAGGGCCCTACGAGCAGTACTTC
TRBV6-6,TRBD2,-,TRBJ2-5,CASSPRAGGPQETQYF,TGTGCCAGCAGCCCCCGAGCGGGAGGGCCCCAAGAGACCCAGTACTTC
TRBV6-6,-,-,TRBJ1-2,CASSSNYGYTF,TGTGCCAGCAGTTCGAACTATGGCTACACCTTC
TRBV9,-,-,TRBJ2-7,CASSTWGEGYEQYF,TGTGCCAGCAGCACCTGGGGAGAGGGCTACGAGCAGTACTTC
TRBV11-1,-,-,TRBJ2-3,CASSLVGLRVADTQYF,TGTGCCAGCAGCTTAGTGGGCTTGCGGGTGGCAGATACGCAGTATTTT
TRBV9,-,-,TRBJ2-7,CASSVGDSTNREQYF,TGTGCCAGCAGCGTAGGGGACTCCACCAATCGAGAGCAGTACTTC
TRBV2,TRBD2,-,TRBJ2-1,CASSPMGLAVYNEQFF,TGTGCCAGCAGTCCAATGGGACTAGCGGTCTACAATGAGCAGTTCTTC
TRBV5-6,TRBD2,-,TRBJ2-3,CASSLQSGRGTDTQYF,TGTGCCAGCAGCTTGCAAAGCGGGAGAGGAACAGATACGCAGTATTTT